This entry concerns a single T cell receptor beta chain. Its antigen is still unknown. Base quality data are lacking; no much larger clone is found one base away. The CDR3 regions of human TCRbeta chains were subjected to immunosequencing. Processing in the source paper ran as follows. Repertoire TCRs were checked for matches against a reference library of SARS-CoV-2-specific TCRs that had been generated using the MIRA antigen-specificity platform. Breadth was defined as the fraction of unique TCRs that were SARS-CoV-2-associated, and depth was defined as the fraction of total T cells that were SARS-CoV-2-associated. Using the MIRA data, each spike-specific TCR was assigned both to the spike region to which the TCR was reactive and to a CD4 or CD8 class. Log10-transformed breadth and depth values were compared by one-way ANOVA with Sidak's multiple comparisons tests. The clones in this table, taken by TCRdb from immuneACCESS, are in-frame only. Not every clone is retained; where verified, under half of the shortfall comes from an unresolved V gene, and the cause of the rest is unknown. V and J calls and clone size come straight from that table; D and trimming were deduced from the DNA. Present in this sample are under 130,000 clones, approximately 96% of which were seen just once. Roughly 2% of the sample lies in the top ten.

This specimen belongs to a study of T cell responses to AZD1222 COVID-19 vaccine listed by TCRdb under 2021. Notes on the research overall: AZD1222 recipients whose second dose came at about 4 weeks and those whose second dose came at about 12 weeks were combined into one group, since spike-specific TCR depth and breadth did not differ between the two schedules. A total of 240 or so trial participants underwent TCR sequencing, of whom about 200 had received two doses of AZD1222 and roughly 26 had received two doses of the MenACWY control vaccine. Trial participants were enrolled by age into subgroups of 18-55, 56-69 and 70-plus years, and around 150, 28 and 57 TCR-sequenced participants, respectively, were included in these subgroups. Results and caveats for the whole study, not just this receptor: After two AZD1222 doses, spike-specific TCR breadth and depth were significantly higher than at day 0 and than in MenACWY recipients. Reportedly, almost half of the unique spike-specific TCRs recognized epitopes lying outside the regions that are mutated in the B.1.351 and B.1.1.7 variants. No day 14 peak-response samples were available, so repertoires were characterized only after the peak T cell response. Participants were mostly white British and included more females than males, and it was suggested by the authors that clonal diversity may have been underestimated. Vaccine-associated CD4 TCRs spanned the whole spike protein, with dominant responses in regions 160-218 and 743-854. The 56-69-year group was small, and its depth increase did not reach significance, likely because of low power. Conclusions about previously exposed vaccinees are limited, since just 6 or 7 AZD1222 recipients were seropositive for SARS-CoV-2 at baseline.

Spanning cysteine to phenylalanine, the CDR3 consists of 13 amino acids. Just the 39-base CDR3 DNA is kept, in frame starting at base 1. A distance of 10 bases separates the germline ends of V and J, which lose 6 bases and 7 bases respectively. The meaning of the sample's time point label: baseline before first vaccination. Vaccinee samples were obtained from the UK trials COV001 and COV002, which included a single-blind randomized controlled phase 2/3 trial of AZD1222 (ChAdOx1 nCoV-19) in healthy adults. For TCRbeta chain sequencing, PBMC samples from trial participants were taken at day 0 and at day 28 after the second dose.

The chain was built from TRBV12-3 or TRBV12-4 and TRBJ1-6; no confident D gene assignment can be made. The receptor was isolated from an adult in good health. The sequencing used peripheral blood, collected on day 0 of AZD1222 vaccination. Read as DNA, the sequence is TGTGCCAGCAGACGGGAGGAGAATTCACCCCTCCACTTT. This encodes CASRREENSPLHF.